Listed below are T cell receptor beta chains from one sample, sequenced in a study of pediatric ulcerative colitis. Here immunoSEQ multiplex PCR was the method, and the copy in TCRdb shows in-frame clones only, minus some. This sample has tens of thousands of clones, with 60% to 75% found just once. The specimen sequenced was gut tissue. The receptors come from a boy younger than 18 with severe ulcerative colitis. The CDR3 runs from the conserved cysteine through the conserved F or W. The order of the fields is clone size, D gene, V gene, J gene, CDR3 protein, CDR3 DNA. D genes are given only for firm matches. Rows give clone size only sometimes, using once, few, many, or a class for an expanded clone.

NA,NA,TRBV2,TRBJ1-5,CASTSGNTGNQPQHF,TGTGCCAGTACCTCCGGGAACACCGGGAATCAGCCCCAGCATTTT
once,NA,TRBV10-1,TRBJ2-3,CASSEFGGGTDTQYF,TGCGCCAGCAGTGAGTTTGGGGGAGGCACAGATACGCAGTATTTT
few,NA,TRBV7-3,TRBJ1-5,CASSLTGTEPQHF,TGTGCCAGCAGCTTAACAGGGACGGAGCCCCAGCATTTT
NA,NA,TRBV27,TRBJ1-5,CASSFASRGDQPQHF,TGTGCCAGCAGTTTCGCGTCCAGGGGAGATCAGCCCCAGCATTTT
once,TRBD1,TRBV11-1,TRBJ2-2,CASSTGARRFGELFF,TGTGCCAGCAGCACAGGGGCTAGGAGGTTCGGGGAGCTGTTTTTT
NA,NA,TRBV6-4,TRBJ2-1,CASSDNGGYNEQFF,TGTGCCAGCAGTGATAATGGGGGTTACAATGAGCAGTTCTTC
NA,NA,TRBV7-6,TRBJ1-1,CASSLAPPTANTEAFF,TGTGCCAGCAGCTTAGCGCCCCCGACGGCGAACACTGAAGCTTTCTTT
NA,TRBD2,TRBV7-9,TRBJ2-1,CASSPGLGLYNEQFF,TGTGCCAGCAGCCCGGGACTAGGTTTATACAATGAGCAGTTCTTC
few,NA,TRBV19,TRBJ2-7,CASSRLVGATYEQYF,TGTGCCAGTAGTAGACTAGTGGGGGCGACCTACGAGCAGTACTTC
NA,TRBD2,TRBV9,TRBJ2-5,CASGTPGLLGETQYF,TGTGCCAGCGGAACCCCGGGACTACTCGGGGAGACCCAGTACTTC
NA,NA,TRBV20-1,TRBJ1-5,CSAGPNQPQHF,TGCAGTGCGGGGCCAAACCAGCCCCAGCATTTT
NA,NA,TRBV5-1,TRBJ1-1,CASSFFGSTEAFF,TGCGCCAGCAGCTTCTTTGGGAGCACTGAAGCTTTCTTT
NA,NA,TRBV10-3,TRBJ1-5,CAISDDPVQPQHF,TGTGCCATCAGTGATGATCCAGTCCAGCCCCAGCATTTT
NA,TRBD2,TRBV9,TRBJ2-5,CASSVGTSGVQETQYF,TGTGCCAGCAGCGTAGGGACTAGTGGGGTGCAAGAGACCCAGTACTTC
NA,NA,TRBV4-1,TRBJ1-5,CASRDGVGSNQPQHF,TGCGCCAGCAGGGACGGGGTTGGCAGCAATCAGCCCCAGCATTTT
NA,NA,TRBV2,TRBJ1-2,CASRDHSEGYTF,TGTGCCAGCAGGGATCACAGTGAGGGCTACACCTTC
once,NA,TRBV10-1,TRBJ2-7,CATRTDNYEQYF,TGCGCCACACGGACAGACAACTACGAGCAGTACTTC
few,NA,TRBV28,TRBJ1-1,CASRTSGVNTEAFF,TGTGCCAGCAGAACTTCGGGGGTGAACACTGAAGCTTTCTTT
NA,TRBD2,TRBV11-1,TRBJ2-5,CASSSGGEGGETQYF,TGTGCCAGCAGCTCCGGGGGGGAGGGTGGAGAGACCCAGTACTTC
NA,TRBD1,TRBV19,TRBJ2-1,CASRGQGNYNEQFF,TGTGCCAGTAGGGGACAGGGCAATTACAATGAGCAGTTCTTC
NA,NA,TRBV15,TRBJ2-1,CATSRDTDNEQFF,TGTGCCACCAGCAGAGATACAGACAATGAGCAGTTCTTC
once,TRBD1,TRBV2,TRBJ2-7,CASRLDQGAGDYEQYF,TGTGCCAGCAGACTGGACCAGGGGGCCGGGGATTACGAGCAGTACTTC
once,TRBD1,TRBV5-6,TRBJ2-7,CASSLGGTGSYEQYF,TGTGCCAGCAGCCTGGGTGGGACAGGGTCCTACGAGCAGTACTTC
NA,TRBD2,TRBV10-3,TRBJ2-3,CATVFSGASTDTQYF,TGTGCCACCGTATTTAGCGGGGCCAGCACAGATACGCAGTATTTT
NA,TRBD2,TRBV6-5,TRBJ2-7,CASSYSVSGGDYEQYF,TGTGCCAGCAGTTACTCGGTTAGTGGGGGGGATTACGAGCAGTACTTC
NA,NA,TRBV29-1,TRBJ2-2,CSAVWDPDYTGELFF,TGCAGCGCAGTATGGGATCCCGATTACACCGGGGAGCTGTTTTTT
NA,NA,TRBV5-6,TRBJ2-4,CASSLVGVLAKNIQYF,TGTGCCAGCAGCTTGGTAGGTGTGTTAGCCAAAAACATTCAGTACTTC
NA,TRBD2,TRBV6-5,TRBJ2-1,CASFPGTRRDEQFF,TGTGCCAGCTTCCCAGGGACTAGGAGGGATGAGCAGTTCTTC
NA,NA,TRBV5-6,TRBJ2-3,CASSFWGLGASTDTQYF,TGTGCCAGCAGCTTTTGGGGTCTAGGGGCTAGCACAGATACGCAGTATTTT
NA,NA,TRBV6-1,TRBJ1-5,CASSVKKSNQPQHF,TGTGCCAGCAGTGTCAAAAAGAGCAATCAGCCCCAGCATTTT
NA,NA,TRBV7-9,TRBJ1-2,CASSLEQPTF,TGTGCCAGCAGCTTAGAGCAGCCAACCTTC
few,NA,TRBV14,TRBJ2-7,CASSARPGTDAYEQYF,TGTGCCAGCAGCGCGCGCCCCGGGACGGATGCCTACGAGCAGTACTTC
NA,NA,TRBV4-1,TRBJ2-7,CASSQDPGTSYYEQYF,TGCGCCAGCAGCCAAGATCCCGGGACGAGCTACTACGAGCAGTACTTC
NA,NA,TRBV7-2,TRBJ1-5,CASSDQGFLNQPQHF,TGTGCCAGCAGCGACCAGGGGTTCCTTAATCAGCCCCAGCATTTT
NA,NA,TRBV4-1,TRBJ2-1,CASSQAGGLNEQFF,TGCGCCAGCAGCCAAGCGGGGGGCCTCAATGAGCAGTTCTTC
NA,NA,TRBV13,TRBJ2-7,CASSSKFSYEQYF,TGTGCCAGCAGCTCAAAATTCTCCTACGAGCAGTACTTC
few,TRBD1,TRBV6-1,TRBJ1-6,CASIMTGLGSPLHF,TGTGCCAGCATTATGACAGGGTTAGGGTCACCCCTCCACTTT
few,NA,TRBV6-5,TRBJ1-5,CASSYNSNQPQHF,TGTGCCAGCAGTTATAATAGCAATCAGCCCCAGCATTTT
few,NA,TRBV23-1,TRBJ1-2,CASSHSPSF,TGCGCCAGCAGTCATTCCCCATCCTTC
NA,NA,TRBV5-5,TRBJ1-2,CASSLAGASYGYTF,TGTGCCAGCAGCTTGGCAGGGGCGTCCTATGGCTACACCTTC
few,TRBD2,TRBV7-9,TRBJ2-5,CASSLTGGQETQYF,TGTGCCAGCAGCCTTACGGGGGGACAAGAGACCCAGTACTTC
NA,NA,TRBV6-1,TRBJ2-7,CASSSGTDYEQYF,TGTGCCAGCAGTTCAGGGACGGACTACGAGCAGTACTTC
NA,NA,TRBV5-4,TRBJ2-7,CASSTLGTKYEQYF,TGTGCCAGCAGCACACTAGGCACCAAGTACGAGCAGTACTTC